These 9 T cell receptor beta chains originate from one sample sequenced in a study of CD8 T cells in ankylosing spondylitis. Study-wide results and caveats: Seemingly distinctive of ankylosing spondylitis blood was a TCR beta motif formed by eight highly homologous variants.

For these TCRs, the target antigens are not known. TCRdb reprocessed the 5' RACE reads with MiXCR, giving one entry per CDR3 protein. The table includes some 220,000 distinct CDR3 sequences, 7% to 8% detected once. Material: blood, either unsorted or a sorted T cell fraction (not recorded which). The receptors were sampled from a male donor with ankylosing spondylitis.

Points on this clonotype: This sequence may be a read error, since a much larger clone differs from it by one base. The chain uses TRBV12-5 and TRBJ2-7, with D perhaps matching TRBD1 or TRBD2 (5 bases each). Germline V gene data show CDR1 as LGHNT and CDR2 as FRNRAP. V was clipped by 9 bases and J by 2 bases, with 14 bases between them. This CDR3 comprises 13 residues. CDR3 in amino acids: CARGLDSAYEQYF. The CDR3 nucleotides are TGTGCTAGAGGACTTGACAGTGCCTACGAGCAGTACTTC.

The table lists this clonotype with many counts. The rearrangement joins TRBV6-2 or TRBV6-3 to TRBJ1-1; D gene uncertain. Trimming removed 10 bases at V and 7 bases at J, with 19 bases between. Looked up from germline, CDR1 is MNHEY and CDR2 is SVGEGT. This CDR3 has 13 amino acids. The CDR3, as DNA: TGTGCCACCGGTACCGGAGGGTTGGTTGAAGCTTTCTTT. Amino acids: CATGTGGLVEAFF.

The chain links TRBV7-6 to TRBJ2-6; D uncertain. The CDR3 is 15 amino acids. V lost 1 base and J lost 1, with 5 bases in between. Germline assignment: CDR1 SGHVS and CDR2 FNYEAQ. The CDR3 region has the DNA TGTGCCAGCAGCTTAGGATGGTCTGGGGCCAACGTCCTGACTTTC. It codes for CASSLGWSGANVLTF.

The sample holds many counts of this clonotype. The genes are TRBV6-2 or TRBV6-3 and TRBJ2-1, with TRBD2 matching over 14 bases. Germline V CDR1 and CDR2: MNHEY, SVGEGT. V lost 5 bases, J lost 8 bases, and 5 bases stayed unmatched. The length of the CDR3 is 15 residues. The CDR3 region has the DNA TGTGCCAGCAGTCCGAGACTAGCGGGAGGGGATGAGCAGTTCTTC. This gives the protein CASSPRLAGGDEQFF.

The chain combines TRBV6-5 with TRBJ1-5; D is undetermined. The V gene's germline CDR1 is MNHEY and CDR2 SVGAGI. Trimming removed 2 bases at V and 7 bases at J, with 6 bases between. The CDR3 has 12 residues. As DNA, the CDR3 is TGTGCCAGCAGTTACGACGGGCAGCCCCAGCATTTT. Protein sequence: CASSYDGQPQHF.

This clonotype was observed a handful of times. The chain carries TRBV5-1 and TRBJ2-7; 7 nucleotides line up with TRBD2. Losses at the gene ends were 4 bases for V and 4 bases for J; bases not matched to a gene: 14. Looked up from germline, CDR1 is SGHRS and CDR2 is YFSETQ. The CDR3 consists of 16 residues. The CDR3 DNA sequence: TGCGCCAGCAGCCCACGGGCGGGAGACGACAGATACGAGCAGTACTTC. Translated: CASSPRAGDDRYEQYF.

This clonotype was counted between two and nine times. This may come from a read error, since a much larger clone is one base off. The chain has TRBV12-3 or TRBV12-4 and TRBJ1-4; 9 nucleotides agree with TRBD1. The CDR3 has 14 residues. The CDR3 is CSSSLGTGLEKLFF. The CDR3 nucleotides are TGTTCCAGCAGTTTGGGGACAGGGCTTGAAAAACTGTTTTTT.

This clonotype was picked up many times. The rearrangement uses TRBV24-1 and TRBJ2-1; D is undetermined. V lost 0 bases and J lost 5, with 7 bases in between. Germline V gives CDR1 KGHDR, CDR2 SFDVKD. The CDR3 has 14 residues. DNA for the CDR3: TGTGCCACCAGTGATTTGTTGGCTAACAATGAGCAGTTCTTC. Encoded protein: CATSDLLANNEQFF.

This clonotype was seen ten or more times. The J gene is TRBJ2-2, the V gene TRBV29-1; no firm D call. The germline V and J ends were trimmed by 2 bases and 7 bases, with 11 bases remaining between them. Germline CDR1 and CDR2: SQVTM and ANQGSEA. The CDR3 totals 13 residues. The CDR3 region has the DNA TGCAGCGTTGAACTTTTAGGGATCGGGGAGCTGTTTTTT. As protein: CSVELLGIGELFF.